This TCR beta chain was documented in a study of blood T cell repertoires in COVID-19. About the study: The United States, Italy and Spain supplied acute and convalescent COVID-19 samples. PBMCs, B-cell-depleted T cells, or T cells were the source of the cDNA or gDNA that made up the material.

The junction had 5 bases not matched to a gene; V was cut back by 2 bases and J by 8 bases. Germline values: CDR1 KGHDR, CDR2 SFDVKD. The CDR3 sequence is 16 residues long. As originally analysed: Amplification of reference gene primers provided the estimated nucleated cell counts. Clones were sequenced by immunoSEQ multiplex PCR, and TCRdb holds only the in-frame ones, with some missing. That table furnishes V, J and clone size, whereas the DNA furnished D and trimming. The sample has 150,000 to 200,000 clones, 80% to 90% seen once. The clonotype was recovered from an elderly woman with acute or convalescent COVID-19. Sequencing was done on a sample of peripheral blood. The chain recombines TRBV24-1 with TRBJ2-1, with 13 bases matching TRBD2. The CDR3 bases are TGTGCCACCAGTGATTGGACTAGCGGGAGAGTATATGAGCAGTTCTTC. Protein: CATSDWTSGRVYEQFF.